Presented here are 14 T cell receptor beta chains from one specimen sequenced in a study of siplizumab effects on memory and regulatory T cells. Here immunoSEQ multiplex PCR was the method, and the copy in TCRdb shows in-frame clones only, minus some. The table has roughly 56,000 clones, approximately 95% seen once. Sequencing input: CD8+ T cells sorted from blood. These receptors all come from a human donor in good health.

This chain links TRBV9 with TRBJ1-5; a possible D gene is TRBD1 (6 bases). Trimming pared 2 bases from V and 7 bases from J, leaving 10 bases between. This CDR3 comprises 13 residues. The germline gives CDR1 SGDLS, CDR2 YYNGEE. CDR3 region: CASSVGGGQPQHF. For the CDR3, the DNA is TGTGCCAGCAGCGTCGGGGGCGGCCAGCCCCAGCATTTT.

This sequence joins TRBV27 and TRBJ2-2, with 10 bases fitting TRBD2. The V and J ends lost 7 bases and 3 bases, in that order; junction bases with no gene match: 8. This CDR3 contains 16 residues. CDR1 and CDR2 (germline): MNHEY, SMNVEV (reference sequence). The CDR3 nucleotides read TGTGCCAGCAAGGGTGGGACTAGCGTTTACACCGGGGAGCTGTTTTTT. This translates into CASKGGTSVYTGELFF.

The chain uses TRBV19 and TRBJ1-3; TRBD1 might be the D (5 bases). V lost 5 bases to trimming and J lost 4 bases, with 12 bases between them. The CDR3 consists of 14 residues. Germline values: CDR1 LNHDA, CDR2 SQIVND (reference sequence). CDR3 bases: TGTGCCAGTAGTGTAGGGGCTTACGGAAACACCATATATTTT. Translated: CASSVGAYGNTIYF.

The chain couples TRBV30 to TRBJ2-7; 7 bases line up with TRBD1. The V gene's germline CDR1 is GTSNPN and CDR2 SVGIG (reference sequence). There are 13 residues in the CDR3. The J segment lost 3 bases and the V segment lost 7 bases, leaving 9 bases of the junction unmatched. This chain's CDR3 is CASLQGSGYEQYF. The CDR3 DNA reads TGTGCCTCCCTACAGGGGAGCGGCTACGAGCAGTACTTC.

J is TRBJ2-7 and V is TRBV9; 8 bases align to TRBD1. From germline, CDR1 is SGDLS and CDR2 YYNGEE. The V gene end was trimmed by 0 bases and the J gene end by 2 bases; junction bases not matched to a gene: 4. CDR3 size: 15 residues. The DNA of the CDR3 is TGTGCCAGCAGCGTAGAAGGGACAGGTGCCTACGAGCAGTACTTC. Its protein is CASSVEGTGAYEQYF. Complete variable domain (other parts from reference TRBV9 and TRBJ2-7): DSGVTQTPKHLITATGQRVTLRCSPRSGDLSVYWYQQSLDQGLQFLIQYYNGEERAKGNILERFSAQQFPDLHSELNLSSLELGDSALYFCASSVEGTGAYEQYFGPGTRLTVT.

The chain is built from TRBV4-3 and TRBJ1-2; no clear D. This CDR3 region has 16 residues. From germline, CDR1 is LGHNA and CDR2 YSLEER. The germline V and J ends were trimmed by 2 bases and 0 bases, with 13 bases remaining between them. The CDR3 sequence is CASSQSLDGPNYGYTF. As DNA, the CDR3 is TGCGCCAGCAGCCAATCTCTCGACGGTCCTAACTATGGCTACACCTTC.

This clone was observed a few times. V and J are TRBV27 and TRBJ1-5, with D tentatively TRBD1 (5 bases). Germline CDR1 is MNHEY and CDR2 is SMNVEV (reference sequence). The CDR3 contains 14 residues. V was shortened by 5 bases and J by 11 bases, with 19 bases between the two germline ends. The DNA of the CDR3 is TGTGCCAGCAGTGTGGGGACGCAGGGAGGATCCCAGCATTTT. It encodes CASSVGTQGGSQHF.

DNA for the CDR3: TGTGCCAGCATACCTGGCGGGAGTGGCGAGCAGTACTTC. Translation: CASIPGGSGEQYF. The chain links TRBV27 to TRBJ2-7; TRBD2 matches 7 bases. Trimming at V came to 7 bases and at J to 6 bases, leaving 9 bases not matched to a gene. Germline-derived CDR1 and CDR2 are MNHEY and SMNVEV (reference sequence). The CDR3 spans 13 residues.

The chain uses TRBV2 and TRBJ2-7, with D perhaps matching TRBD1 (5 bases). The V gene lost 7 bases and the J gene lost 4 bases, with 11 bases spanning the gap. Germline loops: CDR1 SNHLY, CDR2 FYNNEI. The CDR3 runs to 12 residues. The CDR3 DNA follows: TGTGCCAGCAAACAGGCTGTTTACGAGCAGTACTTC. This gives the protein CASKQAVYEQYF.

This clone appeared a single time. The rearrangement links TRBV4-1 to TRBJ1-6; D unresolved. Germline V gives CDR1 MGHRA, CDR2 YSYEKL. The CDR3 consists of 15 residues. With 2 bases removed from V and 8 bases from J, the gap between germline ends came to 13 bases. CDR3 DNA: TGCGCCAGCAGCCAAATGCCCCACGGGGATTCACCCCTCCACTTT. Translation gives CASSQMPHGDSPLHF.

The rearrangement links TRBV27 to TRBJ2-1; 11 positions agree with TRBD2. Looked up from germline, CDR1 is MNHEY and CDR2 is SMNVEV (reference sequence). This CDR3 comprises 14 residues. J lost 5 bases, V lost 3 bases, and 0 bases had no gene match. CDR3 protein: CASSLTSGNNEQFF. The CDR3 DNA reads as TGTGCCAGCAGTTTGACTAGCGGGAACAATGAGCAGTTCTTC.

This clone appeared once. J is TRBJ2-7 and V is TRBV28; unclear D gene. V was pared by 4 bases and J by 0 bases, with 4 bases between. The CDR3 covers 12 residues. In germline, CDR1 is MDHEN, CDR2 SYDVKM. The CDR3 here is CASSYYSYEQYF. The CDR3 region has the DNA TGTGCCAGCAGTTACTACTCCTACGAGCAGTACTTC.

This chain connects TRBV27 to TRBJ2-2; D might be TRBD1 (5 bases). Germline V gene lookup returns CDR1 MNHEY and CDR2 SMNVEV (reference sequence). The CDR3 covers 13 residues. The germline V and J ends were trimmed by 7 bases and 7 bases, with 13 bases remaining between them. The CDR3 DNA reads as TGTGCCAGCACCCCGTTAGGGGACGGGGAGCTGTTTTTT. This sequence encodes CASTPLGDGELFF.

The CDR3 DNA reads TGTGCCAGCAGCGTAGGTGGAGGGACTATCGGCTACACCTTC. Translation: CASSVGGGTIGYTF. The V gene is TRBV9, the J gene TRBJ1-2; D possibly corresponds to TRBD1 (5 bases). Deletions cut 0 bases from V and 8 bases from J, with 14 bases between. The CDR3 extends over 14 amino acids. Looked up from germline, CDR1 is SGDLS and CDR2 is YYNGEE.